The 10 T cell receptor beta chains presented below share a single source sample, sequenced in a study of T cell repertoires in cytomegalovirus infection. TCRdb reprocessed the reads via MiXCR and lists one record per CDR3 protein. The table lists hundreds of thousands of distinct CDR3 sequences, roughly 6.5% of them singletons. Specimen: PBMCs. The source is a human donor in good health (CMV status not recorded). Some clones in this sample may be carry-over from other donors' samples.

This clonotype was recorded a few times. This chain connects TRBV5-1 to TRBJ2-1, with 10 bases matching TRBD2. Trimming cost V 4 bases and J 0 bases; bases outside gene matches: 4. Germline loops: CDR1 SGHRS, CDR2 YFSETQ. This CDR3 spans 16 amino acids. This chain's CDR3 is CASSGSSGGSYNEQFF. Written as DNA, the CDR3 is TGCGCCAGCAGCGGATCTAGCGGGGGCTCCTACAATGAGCAGTTCTTC.

The chain has TRBV24-1 and TRBJ2-2; 7 bases match TRBD2. V shed 5 bases, J shed 4 bases, and the junction held 6 bases outside the gene matches. CDR1 and CDR2 (germline): KGHDR, SFDVKD. The CDR3 has 15 amino acids. The CDR3 protein is CATSAAGPSTGELFF. Here the CDR3 DNA reads TGTGCCACCAGTGCAGCGGGACCGAGCACCGGGGAGCTGTTTTTT.

V gene TRBV20-1 combines with J gene TRBJ2-1, with 9 bases aligning to TRBD2. After removal of 1 base from V and 9 bases from J, the junction contained 10 bases not matched to a gene. The germline CDR1 and CDR2 sequences are DFQATT and SNEGSKA (reference sequence). This CDR3 spans 15 amino acids. CDR3 coding DNA: TGCAGTGCTAGAGGCCGGGCGGGGGGGCCACCTGAGCAGTTCTTC. This encodes CSARGRAGGPPEQFF.

The chain recombines TRBV28 with TRBJ2-5; 10 nucleotides line up with TRBD2. Germline CDR1 is MDHEN and CDR2 is SYDVKM. CDR3 length: 16 amino acids. With 6 bases clipped from V and 0 bases from J, the junction kept 7 bases outside the gene matches. CDR3 nucleotides: TGTGCCAGCAGAGCTAGCGGGGGAAAATACCAAGAGACCCAGTACTTC. It translates to CASRASGGKYQETQYF.

This clonotype was counted between two and nine times. The rearrangement joins TRBV29-1 to TRBJ2-7; 7 nucleotides agree with TRBD2. CDR3 length: 13 amino acids. Losses at the gene ends were 7 bases for V and 5 bases for J; bases not matched to a gene: 11. Germline assignment: CDR1 SQVTM and CDR2 ANQGSEA. This CDR3 is CSGREAGGNEQYF. CDR3 nucleotide sequence: TGCAGCGGCAGGGAGGCCGGGGGGAACGAGCAGTACTTC.

The table lists this clonotype with many counts. This chain uses TRBV6-2 or TRBV6-3 with TRBJ1-5; D gene unclear. The V gene lost 0 bases and the J gene lost 5 bases, with 8 bases spanning the gap. CDR1 and CDR2 from the germline V gene are MNHEY and SVGEGT. The CDR3 sequence is 14 residues long. CDR3 loop: CASSYSIGDQPQHF. CDR3 nucleotides: TGTGCCAGCAGTTACTCGATCGGGGATCAGCCCCAGCATTTT.

This clonotype has a count of ten or more. The genes are TRBV12-3 or TRBV12-4 and TRBJ2-7; 9 bases are a match to TRBD1. V was pared by 9 bases and J by 0 bases, with 6 bases of the junction left unmatched. The CDR3 contains 14 residues. The CDR3 protein is CASSGTGSSYEQYF. CDR3 nucleotides: TGTGCCAGTTCCGGGACAGGGTCCTCCTACGAGCAGTACTTC.

This clonotype was detected only a few times. In DNA form, the CDR3 reads TGCAGTGCTCCGACTAGCGGGGGCCCAGGAGTCACAGATACGCAGTATTTT. As protein: CSAPTSGGPGVTDTQYF. V gene TRBV20-1 combines with J gene TRBJ2-3, with 12 bases identical to TRBD2. The CDR3 consists of 17 residues. The V gene end was trimmed by 5 bases and the J gene end by 2 bases; junction bases not matched to a gene: 11. Germline values: CDR1 DFQATT, CDR2 SNEGSKA (reference sequence).

This clonotype was found many times. As DNA, the CDR3 is TGTGCCAGCAGTTTAGATAGTCCTGAAGCTTTCTTT. Its protein product is CASSLDSPEAFF. The chain joins TRBV28 to TRBJ1-1; D remains unclear. The CDR3 extends over 12 amino acids. Germline lookup yields CDR1 MDHEN and CDR2 SYDVKM. V gave up 2 bases and J gave up 6 bases, with 7 bases separating them.

In its sample, this clonotype was seen many times. The J gene is TRBJ2-1, the V gene TRBV6-2 or TRBV6-3; no clear D. The germline V and J ends were trimmed by 6 bases and 10 bases, with 10 bases remaining between them. The CDR3 is made up of 11 amino acids. The V gene's germline CDR1 is MNHEY and CDR2 SVGEGT. Written as DNA, the CDR3 is TGTGCCAGCAGGTACCTAGGGGAGCAGTTCTTC. The encoded protein is CASRYLGEQFF.